Listed here are 3 T cell receptor beta chains from one sample, sequenced in a study of cytomegalovirus exposure and HLA in healthy donors. Researchers ran the PCR with 60 Vbeta and 13 Jbeta primers. Using immunoSEQ multiplex PCR, the repertoire was profiled, and TCRdb retains in-frame clones only, with some absent. The data show around 180,000 clones, with about three quarters seen just once and 0.85% to 1.4% held by the top ten. Sequences were obtained from PBMCs. The receptor set was obtained from a woman between 40 and 55 years old in good health and CMV-seronegative.

The chain recombines TRBV6-6 with TRBJ1-2; 11 bases line up with TRBD1. The CDR3 covers 16 residues. Germline V gives CDR1 MNHNY, CDR2 SVGAGI (reference sequence). The trim removed 5 bases at V and 8 bases at J, leaving 13 bases unmatched. The CDR3 sequence: CASSPPLGQGARGYTF. CDR3 DNA: TGTGCCAGCAGTCCCCCCCTAGGACAGGGGGCGCGAGGCTACACCTTC.

This chain joins TRBV7-3 and TRBJ2-2, with 10 bases matching TRBD2. Germline V CDR1 and CDR2: SGHTA, FQGTGA. The V gene end was trimmed by 5 bases and the J gene end by 1 base; junction bases not matched to a gene: 4. This CDR3 has 16 amino acids. The CDR3: CASSPRTSGNTGELFF. Here the CDR3 DNA reads TGTGCCAGCAGCCCTAGGACTAGCGGGAACACCGGGGAGCTGTTTTTT.

Only one count was recorded for this clone. V is TRBV5-1 and J is TRBJ2-7, with 12 positions matching TRBD1. The CDR3 runs 16 residues. J gave up 2 bases and V 2 bases, and 5 bases lay outside the gene matches. Germline assignment: CDR1 SGHRS and CDR2 YFSETQ. The DNA of the CDR3 is TGCGCCAGCAGCTTAGGGACAGGGGGCCAGACCTACGAGCAGTACGTC. Its protein is CASSLGTGGQTYEQYV.